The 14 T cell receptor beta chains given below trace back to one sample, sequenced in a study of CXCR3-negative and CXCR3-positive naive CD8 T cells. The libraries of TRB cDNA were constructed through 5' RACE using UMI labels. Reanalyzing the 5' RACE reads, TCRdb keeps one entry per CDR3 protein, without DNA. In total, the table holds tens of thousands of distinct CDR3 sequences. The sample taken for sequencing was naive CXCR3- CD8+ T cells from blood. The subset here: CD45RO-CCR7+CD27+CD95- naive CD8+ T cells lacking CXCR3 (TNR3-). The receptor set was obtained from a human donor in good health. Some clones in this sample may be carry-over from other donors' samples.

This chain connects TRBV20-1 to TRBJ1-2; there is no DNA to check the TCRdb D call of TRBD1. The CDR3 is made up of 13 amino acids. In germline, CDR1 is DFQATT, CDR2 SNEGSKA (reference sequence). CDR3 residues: CSARVQGIYGYTF.

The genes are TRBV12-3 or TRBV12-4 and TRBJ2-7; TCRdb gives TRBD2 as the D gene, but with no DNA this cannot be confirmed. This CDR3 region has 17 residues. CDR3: CASSLNRAPRILSEQYF.

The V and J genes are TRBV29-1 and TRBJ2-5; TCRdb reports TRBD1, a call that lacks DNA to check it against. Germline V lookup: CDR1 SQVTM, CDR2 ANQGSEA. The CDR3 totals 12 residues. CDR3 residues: CSAWTGVETQYF.

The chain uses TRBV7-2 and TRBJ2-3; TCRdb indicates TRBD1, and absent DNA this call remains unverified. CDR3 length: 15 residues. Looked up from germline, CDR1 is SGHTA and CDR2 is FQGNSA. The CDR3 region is CASREMTGRADTQYF.

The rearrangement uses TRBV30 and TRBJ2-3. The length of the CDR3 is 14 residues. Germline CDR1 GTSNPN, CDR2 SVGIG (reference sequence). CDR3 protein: CAWSVSGGTDTQYF. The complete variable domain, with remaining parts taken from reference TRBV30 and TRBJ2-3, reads SQTIHQWPATLVQPVGSPLSLECTVEGTSNPNLYWYRQAAGRGLQLLFYSVGIGQISSEVPQNLSASRPQDRQFILSSKKLLLSDSGFYLCAWSVSGGTDTQYFGPGTRLTVL.

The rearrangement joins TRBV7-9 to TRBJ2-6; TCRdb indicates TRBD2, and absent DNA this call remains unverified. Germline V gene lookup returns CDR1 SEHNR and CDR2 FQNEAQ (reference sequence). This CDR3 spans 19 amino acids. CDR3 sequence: CASSLPKAGNTVGANVLTF.

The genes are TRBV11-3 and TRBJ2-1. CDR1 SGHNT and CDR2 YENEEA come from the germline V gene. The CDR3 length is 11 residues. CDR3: CASSLENEQFF.

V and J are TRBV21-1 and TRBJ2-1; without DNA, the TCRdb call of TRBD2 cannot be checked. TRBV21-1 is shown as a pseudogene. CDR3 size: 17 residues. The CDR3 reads CASSKKNLLAGGHEQFF.

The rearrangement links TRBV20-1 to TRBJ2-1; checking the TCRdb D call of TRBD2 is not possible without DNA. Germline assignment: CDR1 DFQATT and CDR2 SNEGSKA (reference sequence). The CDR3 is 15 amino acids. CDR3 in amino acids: CSVPRPGLANNEQFF.

CDR3 loop: CSVAQEASYEQYF. The J gene is TRBJ2-7, the V gene TRBV29-1. The CDR3 has 13 residues. Germline values: CDR1 SQVTM, CDR2 ANQGSEA.

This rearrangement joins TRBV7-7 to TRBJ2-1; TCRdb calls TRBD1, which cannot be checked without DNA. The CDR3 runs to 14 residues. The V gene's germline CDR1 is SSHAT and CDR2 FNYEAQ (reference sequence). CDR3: CASSLGAGYNEQFF.

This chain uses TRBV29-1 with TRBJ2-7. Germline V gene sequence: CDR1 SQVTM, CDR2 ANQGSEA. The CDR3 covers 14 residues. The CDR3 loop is CSVEDRQGSYEQYF.

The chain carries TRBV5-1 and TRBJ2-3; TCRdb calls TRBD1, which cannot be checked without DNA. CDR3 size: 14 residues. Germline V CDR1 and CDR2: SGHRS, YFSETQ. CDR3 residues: CASSFIGATDTQYF. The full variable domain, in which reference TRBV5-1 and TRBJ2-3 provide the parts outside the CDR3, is KAGVTQTPRYLIKTRGQQVTLSCSPISGHRSVSWYQQTPGQGLQFLFEYFSETQRNKGNFPGRFSGRQFSNSRSEMNVSTLELGDSALYLCASSFIGATDTQYFGPGTRLTVL.

This CDR3 is CASSHPRADRSSYEQYF. The rearrangement uses TRBV4-1 and TRBJ2-7; TCRdb lists TRBD1, though no DNA is available to test this call. The CDR3 runs 17 residues. From germline, CDR1 is MGHRA and CDR2 YSYEKL.